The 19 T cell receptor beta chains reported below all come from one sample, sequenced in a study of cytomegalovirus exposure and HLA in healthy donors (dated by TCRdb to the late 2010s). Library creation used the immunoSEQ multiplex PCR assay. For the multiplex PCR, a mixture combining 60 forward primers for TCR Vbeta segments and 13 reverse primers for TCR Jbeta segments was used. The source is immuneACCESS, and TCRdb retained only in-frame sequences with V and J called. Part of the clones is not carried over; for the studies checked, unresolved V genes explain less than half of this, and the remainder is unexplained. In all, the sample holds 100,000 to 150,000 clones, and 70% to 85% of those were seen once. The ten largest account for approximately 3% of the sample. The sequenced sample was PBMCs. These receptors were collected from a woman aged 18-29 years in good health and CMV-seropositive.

The CDR3 bases are TGCGCCAGCAGTGAGAGGACTAGCAGGCACGAGCAGTACTTC. Translated, it gives CASSERTSRHEQYF. The chain carries TRBV10-2 and TRBJ2-7, with 8 bases that match TRBD2. Germline V gene data show CDR1 as WSHSY and CDR2 as SAAADI. The CDR3 contains 14 residues. The ends lost 2 bases at V and 5 bases at J; junction bases unmatched: 5.

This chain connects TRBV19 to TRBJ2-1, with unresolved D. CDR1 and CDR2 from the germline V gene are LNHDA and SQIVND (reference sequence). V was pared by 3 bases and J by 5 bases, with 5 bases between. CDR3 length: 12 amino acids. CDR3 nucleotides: TGTGCCAGTAGTATTTCCGACAATGAGCAGTTCTTC. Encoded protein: CASSISDNEQFF.

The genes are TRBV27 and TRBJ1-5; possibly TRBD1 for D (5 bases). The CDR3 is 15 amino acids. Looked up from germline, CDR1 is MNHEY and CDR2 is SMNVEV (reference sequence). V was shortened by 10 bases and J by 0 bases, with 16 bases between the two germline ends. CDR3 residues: CATSPDNYSNQPQHF. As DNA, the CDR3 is TGTGCCACCTCCCCGGACAATTATAGCAATCAGCCCCAGCATTTT.

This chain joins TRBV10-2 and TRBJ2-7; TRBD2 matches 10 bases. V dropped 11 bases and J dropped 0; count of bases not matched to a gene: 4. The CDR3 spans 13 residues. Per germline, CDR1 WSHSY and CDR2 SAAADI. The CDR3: CAASSGGSYEQYF. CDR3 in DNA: TGCGCCGCTTCTAGCGGGGGCTCCTACGAGCAGTACTTC.

The CDR3 coding sequence is TGTGCCAGCAGCTTAGTATCCTACGAGCAGTACTTC. This codes for CASSLVSYEQYF. This chain connects TRBV7-9 to TRBJ2-7; D is unclear. Germline V CDR1 and CDR2: SEHNR, FQNEAQ (reference sequence). The CDR3 has 12 residues. V lost 1 base and J 1 base, leaving 2 bases between the germline ends.

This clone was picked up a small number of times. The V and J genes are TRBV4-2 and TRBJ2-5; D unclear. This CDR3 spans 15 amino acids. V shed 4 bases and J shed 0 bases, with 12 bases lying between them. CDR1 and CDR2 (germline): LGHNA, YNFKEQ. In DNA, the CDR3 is TGTGCCAGCAGCCCATTTCGGTCGAACCAAGAGACCCAGTACTTC. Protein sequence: CASSPFRSNQETQYF.

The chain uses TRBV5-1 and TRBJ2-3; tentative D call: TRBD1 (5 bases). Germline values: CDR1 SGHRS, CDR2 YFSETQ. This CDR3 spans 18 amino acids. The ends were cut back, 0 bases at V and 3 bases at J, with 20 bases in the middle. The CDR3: CASSLVGFVGPVTDTQYF. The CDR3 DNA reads TGCGCCAGCAGCTTGGTAGGTTTTGTGGGGCCGGTAACAGATACGCAGTATTTT.

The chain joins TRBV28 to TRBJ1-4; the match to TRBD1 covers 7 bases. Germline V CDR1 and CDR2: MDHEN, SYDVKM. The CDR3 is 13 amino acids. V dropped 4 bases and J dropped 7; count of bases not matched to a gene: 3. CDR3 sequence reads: CASSSTGTEKLFF. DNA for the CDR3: TGTGCCAGCAGTTCGACAGGGACTGAAAAACTGTTTTTT.

The CDR3 spells CASSGQSNQPQHF. CDR3 sequence (DNA): TGTGCCAGCAGCGGACAAAGCAATCAGCCCCAGCATTTT. The V gene is TRBV7-8, the J gene TRBJ1-5, with TRBD1 as a possible D gene (5 bases). The CDR3 length is 13 residues. V dropped 5 bases and J dropped 1 base, with 6 bases sitting between them. Germline CDR1 and CDR2: SGHVS and FQNEAQ.

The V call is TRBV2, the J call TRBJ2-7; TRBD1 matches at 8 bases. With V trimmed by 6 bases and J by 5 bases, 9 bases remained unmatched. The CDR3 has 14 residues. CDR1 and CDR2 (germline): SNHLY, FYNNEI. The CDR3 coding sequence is TGTGCCAGCAGGCGACAGGGGACCTCTAACGAGCAGTACTTC. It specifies CASRRQGTSNEQYF. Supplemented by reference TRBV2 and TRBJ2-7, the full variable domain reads EPEVTQTPSHQVTQMGQEVILRCVPISNHLYFYWYRQILGQKVEFLVSFYNNEISEKSEIFDDQFSVERPDGSNFTLKIRSTKLEDSAMYFCASRRQGTSNEQYFGPGTRLTVT.

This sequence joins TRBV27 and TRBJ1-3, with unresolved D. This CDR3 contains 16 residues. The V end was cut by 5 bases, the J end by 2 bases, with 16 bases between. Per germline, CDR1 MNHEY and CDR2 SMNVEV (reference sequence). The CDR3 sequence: CASSDQPPGAGNTIYF. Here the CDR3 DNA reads TGTGCCAGCAGTGACCAGCCCCCCGGAGCTGGAAACACCATATATTTT.

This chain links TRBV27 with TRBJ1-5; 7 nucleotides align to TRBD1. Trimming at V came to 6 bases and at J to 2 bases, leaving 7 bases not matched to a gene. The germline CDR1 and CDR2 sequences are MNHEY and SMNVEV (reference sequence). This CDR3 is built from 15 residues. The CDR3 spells CASRSGGFGNQPQHF. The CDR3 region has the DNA TGTGCCAGCAGATCAGGGGGATTTGGCAATCAGCCCCAGCATTTT.

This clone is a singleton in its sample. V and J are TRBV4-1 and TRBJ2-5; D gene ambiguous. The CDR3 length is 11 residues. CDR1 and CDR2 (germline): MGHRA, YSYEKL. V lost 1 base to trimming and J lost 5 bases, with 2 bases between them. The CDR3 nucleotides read TGCGCCAGCAGCCAAGCGGAGACCCAGTACTTC. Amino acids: CASSQAETQYF.

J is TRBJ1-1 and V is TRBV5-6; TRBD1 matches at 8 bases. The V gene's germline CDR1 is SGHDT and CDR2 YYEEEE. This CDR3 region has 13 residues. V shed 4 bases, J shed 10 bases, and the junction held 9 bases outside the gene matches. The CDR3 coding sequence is TGTGCCAGCAGCGGAGACAGGGGCGGGGCAGCTTTCTTT. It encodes CASSGDRGGAAFF.

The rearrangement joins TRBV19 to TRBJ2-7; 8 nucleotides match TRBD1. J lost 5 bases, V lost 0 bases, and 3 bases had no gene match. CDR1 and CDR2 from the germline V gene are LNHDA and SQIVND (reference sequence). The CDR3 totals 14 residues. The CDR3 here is CASSIDRGRDEQYF. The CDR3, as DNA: TGTGCCAGTAGTATAGACAGGGGGCGCGACGAGCAGTACTTC.

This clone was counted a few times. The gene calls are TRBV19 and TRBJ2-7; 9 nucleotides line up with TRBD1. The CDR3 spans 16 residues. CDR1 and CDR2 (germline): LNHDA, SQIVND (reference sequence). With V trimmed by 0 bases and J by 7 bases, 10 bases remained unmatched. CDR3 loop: CASSIDGTGFLGEQYF. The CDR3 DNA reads TGTGCCAGTAGTATAGACGGGACAGGGTTTCTCGGGGAGCAGTACTTC.

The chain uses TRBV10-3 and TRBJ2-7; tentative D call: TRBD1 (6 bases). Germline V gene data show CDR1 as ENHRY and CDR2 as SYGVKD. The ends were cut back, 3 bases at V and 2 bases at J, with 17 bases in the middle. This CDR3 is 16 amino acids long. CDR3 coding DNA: TGTGCCATCAGTGATCATACCGGGACAACCACCTACGAGCAGTACTTC. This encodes CAISDHTGTTTYEQYF.

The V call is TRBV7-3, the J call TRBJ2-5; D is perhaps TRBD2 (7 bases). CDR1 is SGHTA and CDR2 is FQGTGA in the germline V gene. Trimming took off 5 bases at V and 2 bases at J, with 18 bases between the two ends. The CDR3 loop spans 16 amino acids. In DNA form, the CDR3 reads TGTGCCAGCAGCCCCTCTCCGCGGGGGCTACAAGAGACCCAGTACTTC. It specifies CASSPSPRGLQETQYF.

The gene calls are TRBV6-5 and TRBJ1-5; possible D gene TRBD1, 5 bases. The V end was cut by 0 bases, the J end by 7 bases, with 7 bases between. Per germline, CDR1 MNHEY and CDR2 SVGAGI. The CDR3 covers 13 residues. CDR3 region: CASSYSGHQPQHF. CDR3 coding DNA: TGTGCCAGCAGTTACTCGGGGCACCAGCCCCAGCATTTT.